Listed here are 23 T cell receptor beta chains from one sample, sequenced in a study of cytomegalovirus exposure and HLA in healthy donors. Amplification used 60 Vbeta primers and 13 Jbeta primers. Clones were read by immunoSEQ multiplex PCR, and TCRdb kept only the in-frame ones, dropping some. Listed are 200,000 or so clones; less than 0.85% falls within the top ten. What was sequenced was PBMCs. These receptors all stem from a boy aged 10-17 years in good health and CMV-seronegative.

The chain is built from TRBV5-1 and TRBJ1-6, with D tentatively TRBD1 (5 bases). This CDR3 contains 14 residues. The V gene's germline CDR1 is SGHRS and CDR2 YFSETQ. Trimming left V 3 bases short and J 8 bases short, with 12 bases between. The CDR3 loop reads CASSSGLGDSPLHF. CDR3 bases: TGCGCCAGCAGCTCCGGCTTAGGGGATTCACCCCTCCACTTT.

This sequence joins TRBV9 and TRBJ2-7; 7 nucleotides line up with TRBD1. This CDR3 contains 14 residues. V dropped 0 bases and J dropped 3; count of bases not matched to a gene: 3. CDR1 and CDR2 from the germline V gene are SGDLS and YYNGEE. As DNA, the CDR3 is TGTGCCAGCAGCGTAGGGCAGGGGGACTACGAGCAGTACTTC. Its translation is CASSVGQGDYEQYF.

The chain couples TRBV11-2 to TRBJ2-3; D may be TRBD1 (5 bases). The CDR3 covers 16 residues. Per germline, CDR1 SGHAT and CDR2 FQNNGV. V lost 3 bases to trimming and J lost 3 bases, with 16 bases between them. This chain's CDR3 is CASSFDSGRLTDTQYF. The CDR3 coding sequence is TGTGCCAGCAGCTTTGATTCAGGGCGGTTAACAGATACGCAGTATTTT.

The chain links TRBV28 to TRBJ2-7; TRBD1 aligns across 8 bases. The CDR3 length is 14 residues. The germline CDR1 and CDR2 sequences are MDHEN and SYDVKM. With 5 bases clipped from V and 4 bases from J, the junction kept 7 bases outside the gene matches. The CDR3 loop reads CASSLGQGSYEQYF. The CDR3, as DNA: TGTGCCAGCAGTCTCGGACAGGGCTCATACGAGCAGTACTTC.

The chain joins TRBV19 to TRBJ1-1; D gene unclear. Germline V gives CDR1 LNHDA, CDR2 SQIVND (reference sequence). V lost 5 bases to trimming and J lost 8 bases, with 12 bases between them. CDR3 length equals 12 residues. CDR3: CASSPPGWEAFF. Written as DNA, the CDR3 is TGTGCCAGTAGTCCACCCGGTTGGGAAGCTTTCTTT.

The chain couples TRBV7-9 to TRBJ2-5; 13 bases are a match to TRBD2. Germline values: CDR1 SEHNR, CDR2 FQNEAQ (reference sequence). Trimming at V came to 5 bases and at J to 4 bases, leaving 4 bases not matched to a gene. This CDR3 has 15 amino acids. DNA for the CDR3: TGTGCCAGCAGCGGGGGACTAGCGGGGCCAGAGACCCAGTACTTC. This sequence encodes CASSGGLAGPETQYF.

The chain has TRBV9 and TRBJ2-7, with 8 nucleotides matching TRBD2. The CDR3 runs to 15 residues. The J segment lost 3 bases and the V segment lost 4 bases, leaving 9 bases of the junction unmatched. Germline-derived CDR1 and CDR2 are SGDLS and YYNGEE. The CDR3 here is CASSPRGTSNYEQYF. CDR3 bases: TGTGCCAGCAGCCCACGAGGGACTAGTAACTACGAGCAGTACTTC.

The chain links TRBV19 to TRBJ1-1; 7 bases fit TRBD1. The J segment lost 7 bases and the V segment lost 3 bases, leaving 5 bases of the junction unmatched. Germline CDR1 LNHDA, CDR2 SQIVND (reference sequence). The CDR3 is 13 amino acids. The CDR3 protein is CASSIRDSVEAFF. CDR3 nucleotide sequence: TGTGCCAGTAGTATCCGGGACAGCGTTGAAGCTTTCTTT. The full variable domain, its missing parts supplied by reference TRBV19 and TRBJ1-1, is DGGITQSPKYLFRKEGQNVTLSCEQNLNHDAMYWYRQDPGQGLRLIYYSQIVNDFQKGDIAEGYSVSREKKESFPLTVTSAQKNPTAFYLCASSIRDSVEAFFGQGTRLTVV.

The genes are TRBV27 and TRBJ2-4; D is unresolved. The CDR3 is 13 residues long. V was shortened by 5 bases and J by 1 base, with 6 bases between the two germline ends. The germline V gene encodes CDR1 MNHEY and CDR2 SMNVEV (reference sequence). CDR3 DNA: TGTGCCAGCAGTCCCCGGGCCAAAAACATTCAGTACTTC. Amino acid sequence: CASSPRAKNIQYF.

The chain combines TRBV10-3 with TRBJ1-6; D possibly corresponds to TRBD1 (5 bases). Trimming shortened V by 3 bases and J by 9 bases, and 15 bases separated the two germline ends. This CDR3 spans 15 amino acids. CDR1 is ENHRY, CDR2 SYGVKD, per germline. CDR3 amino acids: CAISEGQGRSSPLHF. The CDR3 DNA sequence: TGTGCCATCAGTGAAGGGCAGGGAAGGAGTTCACCCCTCCACTTT.

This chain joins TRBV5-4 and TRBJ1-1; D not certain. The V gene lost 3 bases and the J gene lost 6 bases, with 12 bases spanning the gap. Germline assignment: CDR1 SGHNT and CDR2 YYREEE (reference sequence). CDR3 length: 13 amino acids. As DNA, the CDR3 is TGTGCCAGCAGCTCCGACTCCCGGGCTGAAGCTTTCTTT. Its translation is CASSSDSRAEAFF.

Written as DNA, the CDR3 is TGTGCCAGCAGTGAAAGGACAGGGGCCGCTGAAGCTTTCTTT. This translates into CASSERTGAAEAFF. V usage is TRBV6-1 and J usage is TRBJ1-1; 9 bases fit TRBD1. Germline CDR1 is MNHNS and CDR2 is SASEGT. The ends lost 2 bases at V and 6 bases at J; junction bases unmatched: 4. The CDR3 extends over 14 amino acids.

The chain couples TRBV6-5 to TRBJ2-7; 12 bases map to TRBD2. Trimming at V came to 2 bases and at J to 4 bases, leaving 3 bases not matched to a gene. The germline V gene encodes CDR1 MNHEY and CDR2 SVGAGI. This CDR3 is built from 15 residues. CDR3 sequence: CASSYRTSGVYEQYF. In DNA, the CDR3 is TGTGCCAGCAGTTACCGGACTAGCGGGGTGTACGAGCAGTACTTC.

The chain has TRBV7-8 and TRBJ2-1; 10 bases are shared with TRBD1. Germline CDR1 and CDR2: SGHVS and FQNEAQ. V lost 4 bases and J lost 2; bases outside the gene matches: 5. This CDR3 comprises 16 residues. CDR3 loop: CASSSVTGGPYNEQFF. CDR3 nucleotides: TGTGCCAGCAGCTCAGTGACAGGGGGCCCCTACAATGAGCAGTTCTTC.

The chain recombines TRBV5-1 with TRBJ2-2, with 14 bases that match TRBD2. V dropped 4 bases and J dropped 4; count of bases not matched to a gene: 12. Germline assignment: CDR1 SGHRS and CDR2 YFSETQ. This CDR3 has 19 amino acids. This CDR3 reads CASSPVSGLAGGATGELFF. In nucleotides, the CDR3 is TGCGCCAGCAGCCCCGTTAGTGGACTAGCGGGGGGAGCCACCGGGGAGCTGTTTTTT. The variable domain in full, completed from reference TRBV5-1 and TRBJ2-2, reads KAGVTQTPRYLIKTRGQQVTLSCSPISGHRSVSWYQQTPGQGLQFLFEYFSETQRNKGNFPGRFSGRQFSNSRSEMNVSTLELGDSALYLCASSPVSGLAGGATGELFFGEGSRLTVL.

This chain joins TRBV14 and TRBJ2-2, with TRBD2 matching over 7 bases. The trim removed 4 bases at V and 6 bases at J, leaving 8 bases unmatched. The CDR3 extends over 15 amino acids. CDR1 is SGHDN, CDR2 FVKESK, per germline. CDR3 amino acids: CASSRLGAGAGELFF. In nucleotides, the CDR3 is TGTGCCAGCAGCCGCCTCGGCGCGGGGGCCGGGGAGCTGTTTTTT.

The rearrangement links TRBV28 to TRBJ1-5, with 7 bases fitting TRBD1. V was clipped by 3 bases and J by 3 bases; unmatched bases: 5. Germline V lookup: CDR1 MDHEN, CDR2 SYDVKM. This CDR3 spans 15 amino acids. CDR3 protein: CASSFRDSLNQPQHF. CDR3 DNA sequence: TGTGCCAGCAGTTTCCGGGACAGCCTCAATCAGCCCCAGCATTTT.

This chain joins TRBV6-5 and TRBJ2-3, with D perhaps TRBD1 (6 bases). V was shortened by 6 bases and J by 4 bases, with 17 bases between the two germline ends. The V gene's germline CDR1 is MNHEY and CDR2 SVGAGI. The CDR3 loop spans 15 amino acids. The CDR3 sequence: CASSPKWGLADTQYF. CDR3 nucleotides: TGTGCCAGCAGCCCTAAATGGGGGCTGGCAGATACGCAGTATTTT.

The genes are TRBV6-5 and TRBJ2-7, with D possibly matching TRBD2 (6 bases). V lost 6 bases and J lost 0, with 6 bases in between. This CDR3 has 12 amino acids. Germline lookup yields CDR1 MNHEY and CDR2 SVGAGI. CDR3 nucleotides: TGTGCCAGCAGCGGGGGCTCCTACGAGCAGTACTTC. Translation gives CASSGGSYEQYF.

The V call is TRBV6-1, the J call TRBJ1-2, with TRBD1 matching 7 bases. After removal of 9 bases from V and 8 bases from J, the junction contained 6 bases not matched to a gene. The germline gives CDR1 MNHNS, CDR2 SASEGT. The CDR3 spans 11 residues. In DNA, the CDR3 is TGTGCCAGTCACAGGGGTTACGGCTACACCTTC. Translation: CASHRGYGYTF.

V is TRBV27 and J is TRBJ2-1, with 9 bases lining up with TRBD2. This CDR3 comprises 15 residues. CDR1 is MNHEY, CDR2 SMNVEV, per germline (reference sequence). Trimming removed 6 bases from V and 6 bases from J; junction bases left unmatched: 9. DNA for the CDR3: TGTGCCAGCAGGGATAGCGGGGGTGGGATCAATGAGCAGTTCTTC. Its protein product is CASRDSGGGINEQFF.

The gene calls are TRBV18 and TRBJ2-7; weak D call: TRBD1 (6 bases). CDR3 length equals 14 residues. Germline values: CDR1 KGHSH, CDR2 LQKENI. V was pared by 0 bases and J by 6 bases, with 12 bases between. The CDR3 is CASSPPTGLGEQYF. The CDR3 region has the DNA TGTGCCAGCTCACCACCTACAGGGCTCGGCGAGCAGTACTTC.

The CDR3 DNA reads as TGTGCCAGCACCCGTTCCCGCGAGCGCGGGGGGGGTCCCTACGAGCAGTACTTC. Protein sequence: CASTRSRERGGGPYEQYF. The chain is built from TRBV7-8 and TRBJ2-7, with TRBD2 identical over 9 bases. This CDR3 spans 18 amino acids. Germline trimming cut 7 bases from V and 2 bases from J; bases unmatched to any gene: 18. Germline V gives CDR1 SGHVS, CDR2 FQNEAQ.